This T cell receptor (beta chain) was retrieved from a study of CD8+CD57+ T cells in acquired aplastic anemia. Study as a whole: Average DNA yield from sorted CD4+ and CD8+ cells was around 3.2 ug. There were roughly 9.8 million reads, on average, for CD4+ cells from healthy donors.

The study, taken as a whole, reports: Almost 30 shared CD8+ CDR3s appeared highly expressed within patients' immunodominant clones.

V lost 6 bases and J 0 bases, leaving 9 bases between the germline ends. The CDR3 is 14 residues long. This clonotype was recorded at least ten times. Antigen: not known. Genomic DNA, the template, was used for profiling of the TCR beta VDJ and CDR3. MiXCR, run by TCRdb on the reads, gives a single entry per CDR3 protein. This sample has roughly 200,000 distinct CDR3 sequences; roughly 57% occur once, and the top ten carry 25% to 30%. The sample was sorted CD4+, CD8+, or CD8+CD57+ T cells (not recorded which) from PBMCs. The origin of this receptor is a human donor in good health. V and J are TRBV12-3 or TRBV12-4 and TRBJ1-5; D uncertain. CDR3 loop: CASSSYGSNQPQHF. In DNA, the CDR3 is TGTGCCAGCAGCTCGTATGGTAGCAATCAGCCCCAGCATTTT.